The 21 T cell receptor beta chains below all came from one sample that was sequenced in a study of blood T cell repertoires in COVID-19. The table came from immunoSEQ multiplex PCR; TCRdb's copy has only in-frame clones and leaves some out. The profile shows 150,000 to 160,000 clones, around 85% of them singletons. Sequencing was done on a sample of peripheral blood. These receptor sequences come from a man aged 55-75 years with COVID-19, enrolled during active disease.

This chain uses TRBV6-2 or TRBV6-3 with TRBJ2-6, with a possible D match to TRBD1 (6 bases). The CDR3 totals 17 residues. In germline, CDR1 is MNHEY, CDR2 SVGEGT. The V end lost 5 bases, the J end lost 0 bases, and 14 bases lay between the germline ends. CDR3 sequence: CASSRDIGGSGANVLTF. The CDR3 nucleotides read TGTGCCAGCAGTCGGGACATCGGAGGCTCTGGGGCCAACGTCCTGACTTTC.

This chain links TRBV23-1 with TRBJ2-1; 11 bases line up with TRBD2. TRBV23-1 is annotated as an ORF whose role is uncertain. This CDR3 comprises 17 residues. The J segment lost 6 bases and the V segment lost 1 base, leaving 8 bases of the junction unmatched. The CDR3 region has the DNA TGCGCCAGCAGTCAATATTCTAGCGGGAGGCAGGGCAATGAGCAGTTCTTC. Its protein product is CASSQYSSGRQGNEQFF.

This sequence joins TRBV15 and TRBJ2-7, with D unresolved. The germline V and J ends were trimmed by 3 bases and 1 base, with 10 bases remaining between them. Germline CDR1 and CDR2: LNHNV and YYDKDF (reference sequence). CDR3 length: 14 residues. The CDR3 nucleotides are TGTGCCACCAGCAGGTCTTCACAATCCTACGAGCAGTACTTC. It is translated as CATSRSSQSYEQYF.

The chain couples TRBV5-4 to TRBJ2-1; D possibly corresponds to TRBD2 (7 bases). V gave up 5 bases and J gave up 6 bases, with 21 bases separating them. The length of the CDR3 is 16 residues. Germline V lookup: CDR1 SGHNT, CDR2 YYREEE (reference sequence). The CDR3 spells CASSRGAGRAGNEQFF. The CDR3 nucleotides read TGTGCCAGCAGTAGGGGGGCGGGGAGGGCGGGCAATGAGCAGTTCTTC.

The V call is TRBV7-2, the J call TRBJ1-4, with D perhaps matching TRBD1 (6 bases). CDR3 length: 16 amino acids. V gave up 1 base and J gave up 5 bases, with 14 bases separating them. Germline lookup yields CDR1 SGHTA and CDR2 FQGNSA. The CDR3 reads CASSLGVGQYNEKLFF. The CDR3 bases are TGTGCCAGCAGCTTAGGGGTTGGACAGTACAATGAAAAACTGTTTTTT.

The V and J genes are TRBV6-6 and TRBJ2-3; a possible D gene is TRBD2 (6 bases). V gave up 7 bases and J gave up 4 bases, with 21 bases separating them. Germline loops: CDR1 MNHNY, CDR2 SVGAGI (reference sequence). This CDR3 is 16 amino acids long. CDR3 coding DNA: TGTGCCAGCATCCCCGGAGGGGTTCGGGCGTCAGATACGCAGTATTTT. This translates into CASIPGGVRASDTQYF.

The V and J genes are TRBV9 and TRBJ1-5; TRBD1 matches at 7 bases. Germline-derived CDR1 and CDR2 are SGDLS and YYNGEE. V shed 5 bases, J shed 2 bases, and the junction held 7 bases outside the gene matches. This CDR3 contains 15 residues. CDR3 in amino acids: CASSAGGFGNQPQHF. The DNA for the CDR3 is TGTGCCAGCAGTGCAGGGGGTTTCGGCAATCAGCCCCAGCATTTT.

The CDR3 sequence: CASSTGGKNEQFF. The CDR3 DNA sequence: TGTGCCAGCAGTACAGGGGGTAAGAATGAGCAGTTCTTC. The rearrangement uses TRBV6-2 or TRBV6-3 and TRBJ2-1; 8 nucleotides agree with TRBD1. Germline CDR1 and CDR2: MNHEY and SVGEGT. The CDR3 is 13 residues long. The trim removed 5 bases at V and 7 bases at J, leaving 4 bases unmatched.

The chain carries TRBV9 and TRBJ1-1, with a weak D call TRBD1 (5 bases). The germline V gene has CDR1 SGDLS and CDR2 YYNGEE. Trimming removed 0 bases from V and 0 bases from J, with 15 bases in between. The CDR3 consists of 17 residues. In nucleotides, the CDR3 is TGTGCCAGCAGCGTAGACCCGTCCGGGGGTTTGAACACTGAAGCTTTCTTT. As protein: CASSVDPSGGLNTEAFF.

The chain links TRBV28 to TRBJ2-7; maybe TRBD1 (6 bases). Trimming pared 5 bases from V and 1 base from J, leaving 18 bases between. Germline values: CDR1 MDHEN, CDR2 SYDVKM. The CDR3 is made up of 16 amino acids. CDR3: CASSRTGSWQSYEQYF. CDR3 DNA sequence: TGTGCCAGCAGTCGAACAGGGTCCTGGCAGTCCTACGAGCAGTACTTC. The full variable domain, its missing parts supplied by reference TRBV28 and TRBJ2-7, is DVKVTQSSRYLVKRTGEKVFLECVQDMDHENMFWYRQDPGLGLRLIYFSYDVKMKEKGDIPEGYSVSREKKERFSLILESASTNQTSMYLCASSRTGSWQSYEQYFGPGTRLTVT.

The gene calls are TRBV6-5 and TRBJ1-1, with a possible D match to TRBD1 (5 bases). Looked up from germline, CDR1 is MNHEY and CDR2 is SVGAGI. The CDR3 runs to 14 residues. Trimming cost V 7 bases and J 1 base, with 13 bases left between them. DNA for the CDR3: TGTGCCAGCACCCACCCCGGACAGAACACTGAAGCTTTCTTT. Translating gives CASTHPGQNTEAFF.

Worth noting for this clone: One end of the junction fails to match germline, which may point to a read error. The chain combines TRBV5-4 with TRBJ1-1; D is uncertain. From germline, CDR1 is SGHNT and CDR2 YYREEE (reference sequence). The CDR3 spans 15 residues. For the CDR3, the DNA is TGTGCCAGCACCTTGGCGGGAGCGACGAACACTGAAGCTTTCTTT. As protein: CASTLAGATNTEAFF.

The J gene is TRBJ2-1, the V gene TRBV5-3, with 8 bases that match TRBD2. TRBV5-3 is an ORF; its function is uncertain. V shed 4 bases, J shed 7 bases, and the junction held 25 bases outside the gene matches. The length of the CDR3 is 20 residues. The CDR3 DNA sequence: TGTGCCAGAAGCCGTACACCACTATGGAGCGGGAGATGGGTTGTGAATGAGCAGTTCTTC. Translating gives CARSRTPLWSGRWVVNEQFF.

This rearrangement joins TRBV4-2 to TRBJ1-5; TRBD1 might be the D (5 bases). The CDR3 loop spans 18 amino acids. CDR1 is LGHNA and CDR2 is YNFKEQ in the germline V gene. V was clipped by 1 base and J by 0 bases, with 16 bases between them. The CDR3 DNA reads TGTGCCAGCAGCCAAGGAGCAGATGGGGCAGGTAGCAATCAGCCCCAGCATTTT. This translates into CASSQGADGAGSNQPQHF.

Here the CDR3 reads CATSGREGRSSYNEQFF. The DNA of the CDR3 is TGTGCCACCAGTGGGCGGGAGGGTCGGAGCTCCTACAATGAGCAGTTCTTC. J is TRBJ2-1 and V is TRBV24-1, with 9 bases lining up with TRBD2. This CDR3 is built from 17 residues. The V segment lost 5 bases and the J segment 0 bases; nucleotides outside the gene matches: 7. CDR1 is KGHDR, CDR2 SFDVKD, per germline.

This chain joins TRBV5-1 and TRBJ1-2; no clear D. This CDR3 has 14 amino acids. Germline V gene lookup returns CDR1 SGHRS and CDR2 YFSETQ. V was cut by 5 bases and J by 6 bases, with 17 bases left in between. In DNA form, the CDR3 reads TGCGCCAGCAGGGGTGAGGGAGGAAGGGATGGCTACACCTTC. This gives the protein CASRGEGGRDGYTF.

The chain couples TRBV27 to TRBJ1-2; 10 nucleotides line up with TRBD1. V was clipped by 4 bases and J by 7 bases; unmatched bases: 12. Germline values: CDR1 MNHEY, CDR2 SMNVEV (reference sequence). The CDR3 has 16 amino acids. CDR3 sequence reads: CASSSHTTGGVGGYTF. As DNA, the CDR3 is TGTGCCAGCAGTTCCCACACGACAGGGGGCGTCGGTGGCTACACCTTC.

This chain connects TRBV14 to TRBJ2-1; TRBD2 agrees at 9 bases. The V gene's germline CDR1 is SGHDN and CDR2 FVKESK. This CDR3 has 16 amino acids. The J segment lost 0 bases and the V segment lost 2 bases, leaving 2 bases of the junction unmatched. The chain's CDR3 is CASSQNSGSSYNEQFF. In DNA, the CDR3 is TGTGCCAGCAGCCAAAATAGCGGGAGCTCCTACAATGAGCAGTTCTTC.

The chain combines TRBV19 with TRBJ1-5; the D is unclear. Germline loops: CDR1 LNHDA, CDR2 SQIVND (reference sequence). The V end lost 3 bases, the J end lost 0 bases, and 15 bases lay between the germline ends. This CDR3 region has 17 residues. CDR3 sequence reads: CASSIRHSADSNQPQHF. The CDR3 DNA reads as TGTGCCAGTAGTATCCGACACTCGGCCGATAGCAATCAGCCCCAGCATTTT.

This clone came up once. V and J are TRBV2 and TRBJ1-4, with TRBD1 matching over 7 bases. The CDR3 length is 15 residues. V lost 6 bases to trimming and J lost 3 bases; unmatched junction nucleotides: 7. Germline V lookup: CDR1 SNHLY, CDR2 FYNNEI. CDR3 bases: TGTGCCAGCAGGGGACAGCCCGTGGCTAATGAAAAACTGTTTTTT. Protein sequence: CASRGQPVANEKLFF.

The V gene is TRBV2, the J gene TRBJ1-4; TRBD1 matches 9 bases. The CDR3 covers 14 residues. Germline-derived CDR1 and CDR2 are SNHLY and FYNNEI. The V gene end was trimmed by 7 bases and the J gene end by 7 bases; junction bases not matched to a gene: 7. The CDR3 DNA reads TGTGCCAGCACCATCAGACAGGGGGGTGAAAAACTGTTTTTT. It translates to CASTIRQGGEKLFF.